The following is a T cell receptor (beta chain) sequence with its context. The data originate from a study of blood T cell repertoires in COVID-19. Background on the study: From the United States, Italy and Spain came samples of acute and convalescent COVID-19.

Recruitment covered roughly 24 US areas and drew participants whose ages spanned roughly 18 to 90 years. Clinical history reported by participants formed the basis on which cohorts were assigned. Original processing notes: Amplification with reference gene primers provided the estimates of nucleated cell counts. Measured with immunoSEQ multiplex PCR; TCRdb has only the in-frame clones, and not every one. V, J and clone size were drawn from that table, and D and trimming were deduced from the DNA. This sample yields 200,000 to 300,000 clones, of which just over 85% are seen a single time; over 1.5% belongs to the top ten. Germline-derived CDR1 and CDR2 are LGHNT and FRNRAP. The CDR3 runs 16 residues. The V and J ends lost 1 base and 4 bases respectively, with 13 bases between them.

V usage is TRBV12-5 and J usage is TRBJ1-4, with a tentative D call TRBD1 (5 bases). The specimen was PBMCs or T cells enriched from blood (not recorded which). The TCR comes from a man in his forties or fifties who had recovered from COVID-19. This CDR3 reads CASGLEPGLGNEKLFF. The DNA for the CDR3 is TGTGCTAGTGGTTTGGAGCCAGGGTTGGGTAATGAAAAACTGTTTTTT.